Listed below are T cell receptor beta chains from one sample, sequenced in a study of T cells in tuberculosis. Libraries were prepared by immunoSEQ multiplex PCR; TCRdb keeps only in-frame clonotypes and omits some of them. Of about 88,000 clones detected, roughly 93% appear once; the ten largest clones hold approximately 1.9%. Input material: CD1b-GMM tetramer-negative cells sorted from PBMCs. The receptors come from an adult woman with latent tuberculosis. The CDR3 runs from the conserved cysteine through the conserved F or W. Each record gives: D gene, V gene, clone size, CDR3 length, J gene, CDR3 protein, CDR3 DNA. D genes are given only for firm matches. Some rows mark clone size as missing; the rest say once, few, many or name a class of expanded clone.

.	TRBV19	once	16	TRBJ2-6	CASSGTPGWGANVLTF	TGTGCCAGTAGTGGTACCCCGGGTTGGGGGGCCAACGTCCTGACTTTC
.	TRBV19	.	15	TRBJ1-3	CASSMPGSSGNTIYF	TGTGCCAGTAGTATGCCAGGGTCCTCTGGAAACACCATATATTTT
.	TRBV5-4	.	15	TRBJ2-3	CASSLEGGMADTQYF	TGTGCCAGCAGCTTGGAGGGGGGGATGGCAGATACGCAGTATTTT
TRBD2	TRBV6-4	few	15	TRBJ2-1	CASSDEGGGAGEQFF	TGTGCCAGCAGTGACGAAGGCGGGGGGGCCGGTGAGCAGTTCTTC
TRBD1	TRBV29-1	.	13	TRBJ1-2	CSAPLQGNYGYTF	TGCAGCGCCCCCTTACAGGGGAACTATGGCTACACCTTC
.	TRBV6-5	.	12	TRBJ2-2	CASMFATGELFF	TGTGCCAGCATGTTTGCGACCGGGGAGCTGTTTTTT
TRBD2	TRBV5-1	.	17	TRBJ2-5	CASSLEASGGVRETQYF	TGCGCCAGCAGCTTGGAGGCTAGCGGGGGGGTTCGAGAGACCCAGTACTTC
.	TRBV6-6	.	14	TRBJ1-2	CASSSSQGSYGYTF	TGTGCCAGCAGTTCCTCACAGGGTTCGTATGGCTACACCTTC
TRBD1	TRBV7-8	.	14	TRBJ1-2	CASSRDRGGYGYTF	TGTGCCAGCTCGCGAGACAGGGGGGGGTATGGCTACACCTTC
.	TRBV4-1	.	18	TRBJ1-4	CASSPWRGGTSTNEKLFF	TGCGCCAGCAGCCCCTGGCGGGGGGGAACCTCAACTAATGAAAAACTGTTTTTT
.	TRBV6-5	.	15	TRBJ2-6	CASSFGGVGANVLTF	TGTGCCAGCAGTTTCGGAGGTGTCGGGGCCAACGTCCTGACTTTC
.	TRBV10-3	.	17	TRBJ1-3	CAISDPGRGNPGNTIYF	TGTGCCATCAGCGATCCGGGCAGGGGAAACCCTGGAAACACCATATATTTT
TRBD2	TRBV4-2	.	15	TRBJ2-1	CASSHGGGEVDEQFF	TGTGCCAGCAGCCATGGGGGGGGTGAAGTCGATGAGCAGTTCTTC
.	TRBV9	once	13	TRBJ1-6	CASSVSGESPLHF	TGTGCCAGCAGCGTCTCGGGGGAGTCACCCCTCCACTTT
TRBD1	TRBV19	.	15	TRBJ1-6	CASSPRTGGGSPLHF	TGTGCCAGTAGTCCTCGGACAGGGGGCGGCTCACCCCTCCACTTT
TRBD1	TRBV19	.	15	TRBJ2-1	CASSSASSGQNEQFF	TGTGCCAGTAGTAGCGCCAGCTCGGGACAGAATGAGCAGTTCTTC
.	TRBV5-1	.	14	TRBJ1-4	CASSSGDVNEKLFF	TGCGCCAGCAGCTCGGGTGACGTTAATGAAAAACTGTTTTTT
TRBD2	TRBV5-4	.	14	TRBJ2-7	CASSSGGGTYEQYF	TGTGCCAGCAGCTCCGGGGGGGGGACCTACGAGCAGTACTTC
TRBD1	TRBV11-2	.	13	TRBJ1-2	CASSTDRVRGYTF	TGTGCCAGCAGCACGGACAGGGTCCGTGGCTACACCTTC
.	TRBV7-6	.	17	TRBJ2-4	CASSLGEGGPAKNIQYF	TGTGCCAGCAGCTTGGGGGAGGGGGGGCCTGCCAAAAACATTCAGTACTTC
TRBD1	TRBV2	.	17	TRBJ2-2	CASSEARGTGGPGELFF	TGTGCCAGCAGTGAAGCTCGGGGGACAGGGGGCCCCGGGGAGCTGTTTTTT
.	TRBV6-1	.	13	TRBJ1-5	CASSALEGGPQHF	TGTGCCAGCAGCGCCCTTGAAGGGGGGCCCCAGCATTTT
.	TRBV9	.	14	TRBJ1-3	CASRGAGAGNTIYF	TGTGCCAGCAGGGGGGCCGGGGCTGGAAACACCATATATTTT
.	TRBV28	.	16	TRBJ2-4	CASSLGGARSENIQYF	TGTGCCAGCAGTTTAGGGGGCGCTCGATCGGAAAACATTCAGTACTTC
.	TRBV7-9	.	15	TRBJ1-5	CASSLGLPSHQPQHF	TGTGCCAGCAGCTTAGGACTCCCGAGCCATCAGCCCCAGCATTTT
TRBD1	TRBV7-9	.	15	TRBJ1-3	CASSLAGTGGNTIYF	TGTGCCAGCAGCTTAGCGGGGACAGGGGGAAACACCATATATTTT
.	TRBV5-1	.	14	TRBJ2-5	CASSSWTDLETQYF	TGCGCCAGCAGCTCCTGGACAGACTTGGAGACCCAGTACTTC
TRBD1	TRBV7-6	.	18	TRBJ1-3	CASSLTGTGIVSGNTIYF	TGTGCCAGCAGCTTAACGGGGACAGGAATCGTCTCTGGAAACACCATATATTTT
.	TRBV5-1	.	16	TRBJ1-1	CASSLVGAGPNTEAFF	TGCGCCAGCAGCTTGGTCGGTGCAGGGCCGAACACTGAAGCTTTCTTT
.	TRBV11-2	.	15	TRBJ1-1	CASSRVGGMNTEAFF	TGTGCCAGCAGCCGGGTCGGGGGAATGAACACTGAAGCTTTCTTT
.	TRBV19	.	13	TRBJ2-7	CASSTVPSYEQYF	TGTGCCAGCTCGACAGTCCCCTCCTACGAGCAGTACTTC
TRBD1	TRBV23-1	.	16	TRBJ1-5	CASSQSTGVVCQPQHF	TGCGCCAGCAGTCAATCGACAGGGGTGGTATGTCAGCCCCAGCATTTT
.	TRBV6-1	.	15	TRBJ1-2	CASSEKVAGGRGYTF	TGTGCCAGCAGTGAAAAGGTGGCGGGAGGTCGGGGCTACACCTTC
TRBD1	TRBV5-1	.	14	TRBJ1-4	CASSARTGNEKLFF	TGCGCCAGCAGCGCCCGGACAGGGAATGAAAAACTGTTTTTT
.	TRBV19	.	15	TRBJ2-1	CASSIQGSSYNEQFF	TGTGCCAGTAGTATACAGGGTAGCTCCTACAATGAGCAGTTCTTC
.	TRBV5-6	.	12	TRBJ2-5	CASSLGRETQYF	TGTGCCAGCAGCTTGGGTCGAGAGACCCAGTACTTC
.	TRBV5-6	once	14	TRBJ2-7	CASSLAGRTYEQYF	TGTGCCAGCAGCTTGGCGGGTAGGACCTACGAGCAGTACTTC